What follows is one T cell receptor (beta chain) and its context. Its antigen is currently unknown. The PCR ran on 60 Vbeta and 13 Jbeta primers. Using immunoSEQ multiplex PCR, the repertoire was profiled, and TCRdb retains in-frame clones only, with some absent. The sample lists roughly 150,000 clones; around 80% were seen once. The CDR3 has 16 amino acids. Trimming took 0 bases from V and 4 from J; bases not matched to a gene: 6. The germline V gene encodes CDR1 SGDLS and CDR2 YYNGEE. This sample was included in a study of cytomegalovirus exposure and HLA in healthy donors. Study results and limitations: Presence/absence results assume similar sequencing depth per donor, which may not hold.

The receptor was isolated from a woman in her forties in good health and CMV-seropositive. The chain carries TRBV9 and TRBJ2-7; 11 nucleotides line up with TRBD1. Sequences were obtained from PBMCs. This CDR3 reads CASSVEGDRGMYEQYF. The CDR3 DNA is TGTGCCAGCAGCGTAGAGGGGGACAGGGGGATGTACGAGCAGTACTTC.